Presented here are 11 T cell receptor beta chains from one specimen sequenced in a study of blood T cell repertoires in COVID-19. The protocol was immunoSEQ multiplex PCR, while the TCRdb copy is restricted to in-frame clones and leaves out a portion. The sample has fewer than 350,000 clones; about 87% are singletons. Sequencing used peripheral blood. Source of these receptors: a man aged 25 to 45 with COVID-19, enrolled during active disease.

This clone was recorded only once. This chain links TRBV4-2 with TRBJ1-2; 10 bases agree with TRBD1. From germline, CDR1 is LGHNA and CDR2 YNFKEQ. The CDR3 has 16 residues. V lost 2 bases, J lost 4 bases, and 7 bases stayed unmatched. CDR3 sequence reads: CASSQRDRGLFYGYTF. The CDR3 DNA reads as TGTGCCAGCAGCCAACGAGACAGGGGGCTATTCTATGGCTACACCTTC.

This chain links TRBV3-1 (or the pseudogene TRBV3-2) with TRBJ1-2; D is perhaps TRBD1 (6 bases). Trimming pared 0 bases from V and 8 bases from J, leaving 16 bases between. CDR1 is LGHDT and CDR2 is YNNKEL in the germline V gene (reference sequence). The CDR3 spans 15 residues. CDR3 in amino acids: CASSQDYTQGEGYTF. The CDR3 DNA reads TGTGCCAGCAGCCAAGATTATACACAGGGCGAGGGCTACACCTTC.

The genes are TRBV6-2 or TRBV6-3 and TRBJ1-5; possibly TRBD1 for D (6 bases). This CDR3 is built from 13 residues. V gave up 2 bases and J gave up 4 bases, with 6 bases separating them. CDR1 and CDR2 from the germline V gene are MNHEY and SVGEGT. The DNA for the CDR3 is TGTGCCAGCAGTTACAGGGGGAATCAGCCCCAGCATTTT. Residues: CASSYRGNQPQHF.

This rearrangement joins TRBV6-2 or TRBV6-3 to TRBJ2-7, with D possibly matching TRBD2 (6 bases). Germline-derived CDR1 and CDR2 are MNHEY and SVGEGT. This CDR3 has 15 amino acids. With 6 bases removed from V and 2 bases from J, the gap between germline ends came to 17 bases. CDR3 region: CASSPGGTVTYEQYF. In DNA form, the CDR3 reads TGTGCCAGCAGCCCCGGGGGAACGGTCACCTACGAGCAGTACTTC.

CDR3 bases: TGTGCCAGCAGCCCAACAGGAGACTTTATGAACACTGAAGCTTTCTTT. It encodes CASSPTGDFMNTEAFF. The chain couples TRBV7-2 to TRBJ1-1; tentatively, D is TRBD1 (5 bases). Trimming left V 5 bases short and J 0 bases short, with 16 bases between. Germline CDR1 is SGHTA and CDR2 is FQGNSA. The CDR3 has 16 amino acids. The variable domain in full, completed from reference TRBV7-2 and TRBJ1-1, reads GAGVSQSPSNKVTEKGKDVELRCDPISGHTALYWYRQSLGQGLEFLIYFQGNSAPDKSGLPSDRFSAERTGGSVSTLTIQRTQQEDSAVYLCASSPTGDFMNTEAFFGQGTRLTVV.

V and J are TRBV2 and TRBJ2-7; D may be TRBD1 (6 bases). Deletions cut 6 bases from V and 4 bases from J, with 13 bases between. The CDR3 runs 13 residues. Per germline, CDR1 SNHLY and CDR2 FYNNEI. The CDR3 nucleotides read TGTGCCAGCAGCGAAAGGGGGACATACGAGCAGTACTTC. Translated: CASSERGTYEQYF.

The V and J genes are TRBV11-2 and TRBJ1-4; D is uncertain. Trimming left V 2 bases short and J 1 base short, with 8 bases between. The germline gives CDR1 SGHAT, CDR2 FQNNGV. The CDR3 contains 15 residues. CDR3 in amino acids: CASSLSVVTNEKLFF. CDR3 sequence (DNA): TGTGCCAGCAGCTTATCGGTGGTAACTAATGAAAAACTGTTTTTT.

This clone was detected many times. The rearrangement joins TRBV4-2 to TRBJ1-3; TRBD1 is a possible D gene (6 bases). The CDR3 loop spans 17 amino acids. Per germline, CDR1 LGHNA and CDR2 YNFKEQ. V was trimmed by 0 bases and J by 2 bases, leaving 14 bases between them. CDR3 loop: CASSQEFGRGAGNTIYF. DNA for the CDR3: TGTGCCAGCAGCCAAGAGTTCGGCAGGGGAGCTGGAAACACCATATATTTT.

This clone has a handful of counts. This CDR3 reads CASSQSRAGPGNTIYF. In DNA form, the CDR3 reads TGCGCCAGCAGCCAATCCCGGGCGGGTCCTGGAAACACCATATATTTT. The V and J genes are TRBV4-3 and TRBJ1-3; unclear D gene. The V gene lost 2 bases and the J gene lost 2 bases, with 13 bases spanning the gap. CDR1 is LGHNA, CDR2 YSLEER, per germline. The CDR3 totals 16 residues.

V and J are TRBV6-4 and TRBJ1-6; D is perhaps TRBD1 (5 bases). Germline lookup yields CDR1 MRHNA and CDR2 SNTAGT. The V end was cut by 2 bases, the J end by 6 bases, with 5 bases between. CDR3 length equals 13 residues. For the CDR3, the DNA is TGTGCCAGCAGTGACAGGGGTAATTCACCCCTCCACTTT. Translating gives CASSDRGNSPLHF.

This chain uses TRBV7-9 with TRBJ2-5; 14 nucleotides agree with TRBD2. The trim removed 2 bases at V and 4 bases at J, leaving 6 bases unmatched. CDR1 SEHNR and CDR2 FQNEAQ come from the germline V gene (reference sequence). The CDR3 totals 17 residues. The CDR3 sequence: CASSLSSGTSGRETQYF. In DNA form, the CDR3 reads TGTGCCAGCAGCTTATCCTCCGGGACTAGCGGGAGAGAGACCCAGTACTTC.